Presented here are 5 T cell receptor beta chains from one specimen sequenced in a study of T cell responses to AZD1222 COVID-19 vaccine. Profiling relied on immunoSEQ multiplex PCR, and the TCRdb table lists in-frame clones only, not all of them. This sample has 150,000 or so clones, with about nine tenths found just once. This material consisted of peripheral blood, taken after recovery from COVID-19. The receptors were sampled from an adult who had recovered from COVID-19.

This chain uses TRBV4-3 with TRBJ2-1; D may match TRBD1 or TRBD2 (6 bases each). The CDR3 has 17 amino acids. CDR1 LGHNA and CDR2 YSLEER come from the germline V gene. Trimming took 0 bases from V and 9 from J, leaving 21 bases between them. CDR3 in amino acids: CASSQEELVVGGVEQFF. The CDR3 nucleotides are TGCGCCAGCAGCCAAGAGGAGTTGGTAGTGGGGGGCGTTGAGCAGTTCTTC.

The V gene is TRBV6-5, the J gene TRBJ1-2; TRBD1 aligns across 8 bases. V was clipped by 6 bases and J by 7 bases; unmatched bases: 10. From germline, CDR1 is MNHEY and CDR2 SVGAGI. CDR3 size: 14 residues. The CDR3 loop is CASRWDRRPSGYTF. CDR3 DNA: TGTGCCAGCAGGTGGGACAGGCGCCCTTCTGGCTACACCTTC.

This clone came up a few times. The V and J genes are TRBV5-8 and TRBJ2-7; D is ambiguous. V gave up 4 bases and J gave up 4 bases, with 12 bases separating them. This CDR3 has 13 residues. Germline V gene data show CDR1 as SGHTS and CDR2 as YDEGEE. The CDR3 loop reads CASSGPHLYEQYF. DNA for the CDR3: TGTGCCAGCAGCGGGCCCCACCTGTACGAGCAGTACTTC.

The J gene is TRBJ2-4, the V gene TRBV9, with no clear D. CDR3 size: 12 residues. Germline V lookup: CDR1 SGDLS, CDR2 YYNGEE. Trimming stripped 3 bases from V and 3 bases from J, with 4 bases between. CDR3 in DNA: TGTGCCAGCAGCGGGGACAAAAACATTCAGTACTTC. Translated, it gives CASSGDKNIQYF. Filled out from reference TRBV9 and TRBJ2-4, the complete variable domain reads DSGVTQTPKHLITATGQRVTLRCSPRSGDLSVYWYQQSLDQGLQFLIQYYNGEERAKGNILERFSAQQFPDLHSELNLSSLELGDSALYFCASSGDKNIQYFGAGTRLSVL.

The CDR3, as DNA: TGTGCCAGCAGCGTAGCGCTGGCAGATACGCAGTATTTT. Protein product: CASSVALADTQYF. The rearrangement uses TRBV9 and TRBJ2-3; D gene ambiguous. Trimming stripped 0 bases from V and 4 bases from J, with 6 bases between. Germline V gene data show CDR1 as SGDLS and CDR2 as YYNGEE. This CDR3 region has 13 residues.